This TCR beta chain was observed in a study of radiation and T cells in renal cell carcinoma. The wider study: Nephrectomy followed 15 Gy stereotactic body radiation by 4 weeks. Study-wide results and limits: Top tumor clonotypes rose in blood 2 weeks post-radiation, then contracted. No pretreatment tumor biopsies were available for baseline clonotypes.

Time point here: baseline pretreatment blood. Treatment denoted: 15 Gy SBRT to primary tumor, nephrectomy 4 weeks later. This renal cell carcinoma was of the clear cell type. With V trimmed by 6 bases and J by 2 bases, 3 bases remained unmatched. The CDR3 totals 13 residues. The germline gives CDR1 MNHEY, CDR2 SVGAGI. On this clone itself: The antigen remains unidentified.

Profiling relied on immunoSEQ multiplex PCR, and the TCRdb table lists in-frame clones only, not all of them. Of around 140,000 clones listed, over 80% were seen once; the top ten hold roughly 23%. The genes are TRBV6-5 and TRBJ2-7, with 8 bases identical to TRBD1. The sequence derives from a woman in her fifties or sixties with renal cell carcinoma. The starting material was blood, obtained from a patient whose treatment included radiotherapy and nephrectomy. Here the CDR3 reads CASRGQETYEQYF. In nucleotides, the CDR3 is TGTGCCAGCAGGGGACAGGAAACCTACGAGCAGTACTTC.